These T cell receptor beta chains were read from a single sample in a study of shared clonotypes between healthy human individuals. Only in-frame clones appear in the TCRdb table, and some are missing; sequencing was by immunoSEQ multiplex PCR. This sample yields about 1.1 million clones, of which 60% to 85% are seen a single time; about 0.89% belongs to the top ten. Input material: memory CD4+ T cells from PBMCs. The source is a man in his late teens or twenties in good health. Some clones in this sample may be carry-over from other donors' samples. Both conserved end residues are part of each CDR3. Each record gives: J gene, D gene, clone size, V gene, CDR3 protein, CDR3 DNA. The D gene is left open where the match is weak. A clone size is listed for some rows: how often the clone was seen (once, few, many), or a class if it is expanded.

>TRBJ2-3|-|-|TRBV28
CASSSPRGGTDTQYF
TGTGCCAGCAGCTCTCCGAGGGGTGGCACAGATACGCAGTATTTT
>TRBJ2-5|-|-|TRBV9
CASSVGSAQETQYF
TGTGCCAGCAGCGTAGGGTCCGCACAAGAGACCCAGTACTTC
>TRBJ2-7|TRBD2|once|TRBV6-6
CASTSRGGVYEQYF
TGTGCCAGCACCTCCCGGGGGGGTGTCTACGAGCAGTACTTC
>TRBJ2-7|-|-|TRBV6-5
CASSSFRGDEQYF
TGTGCCAGCAGTTCATTCAGGGGCGACGAGCAGTACTTC
>TRBJ1-1|-|-|TRBV7-6
CASSLGGGWGGEAFF
TGTGCCAGCAGCTTAGGCGGGGGCTGGGGAGGTGAAGCTTTCTTT
>TRBJ1-1|-|-|TRBV11-2
CASSLDLGGADTEAFF
TGTGCCAGCAGCTTAGATCTTGGGGGCGCCGACACTGAAGCTTTCTTT
>TRBJ2-7|-|-|TRBV2
CATSPTAVSYEQYF
TGTGCCACCTCCCCGACAGCTGTCTCCTACGAGCAGTACTTC
>TRBJ2-7|-|-|TRBV14
CASKRSSGHYEQYF
TGTGCCAGTAAAAGGAGTAGCGGCCACTACGAGCAGTACTTC
>TRBJ2-7|-|-|TRBV29-1
CSATGNNYEQYF
TGCAGCGCCACCGGGAACAACTACGAGCAGTACTTC
>TRBJ2-7|-|-|TRBV10-3
CAISEGRGDEQYF
TGTGCCATCAGTGAGGGAAGAGGGGACGAGCAGTACTTC
>TRBJ2-7|-|-|TRBV7-2
CASSLRPFNEQYF
TGTGCCAGCAGCTTGCGTCCCTTCAACGAGCAGTACTTC
>TRBJ2-7|-|-|TRBV5-1
CASSFSAGDEGQYF
TGCGCCAGCAGCTTTTCCGCAGGGGATGAAGGGCAGTACTTC
>TRBJ2-7|TRBD1|-|TRBV5-1
CASASETGRYEQYF
TGCGCCAGCGCTAGTGAGACAGGGCGGTACGAGCAGTACTTC
>TRBJ1-5|-|-|TRBV7-2
CASGTSNQPQHF
TGTGCCTCGGGCACCAGCAATCAGCCCCAGCATTTT
>TRBJ1-1|TRBD1|few|TRBV28
CASSSGQGVSTEAFF
TGTGCCAGCAGTTCGGGACAGGGAGTGAGCACTGAAGCTTTCTTT
>TRBJ1-5|-|-|TRBV2
CASSDRGQPQHF
TGTGCCAGCAGTGACAGGGGTCAGCCCCAGCATTTT
>TRBJ2-7|-|-|TRBV11-2
CASSSPLGSSYEQYF
TGTGCCAGCAGCTCCCCCCTCGGGAGCTCCTACGAGCAGTACTTC
>TRBJ1-5|-|once|TRBV30
CAWSVLSSNQPQHF
TGTGCCTGGAGTGTACTAAGTAGCAATCAGCCCCAGCATTTT
>TRBJ1-5|TRBD1|few|TRBV10-3
CAISEGQGYQPQHF
TGTGCCATCAGCGAAGGACAGGGCTATCAGCCCCAGCATTTT
>TRBJ1-1|-|-|TRBV9
CVKGRQGTMNTEAFF
TGTGTCAAAGGGAGGCAGGGCACTATGAACACTGAAGCTTTCTTT
>TRBJ2-1|TRBD2|-|TRBV2
CASSAGLAGVLGQFF
TGTGCCAGCAGTGCGGGACTAGCGGGAGTTCTTGGGCAGTTCTTC
>TRBJ2-1|TRBD2|-|TRBV6-6
CASRGPGLAGVNEQFF
TGTGCCAGCAGGGGCCCAGGACTAGCGGGAGTGAATGAGCAGTTCTTC
>TRBJ2-3|-|-|TRBV30
CAWTGSTDTQYF
TGTGCCTGGACTGGCAGCACAGATACGCAGTATTTT
>TRBJ2-3|-|few|TRBV28
CASSFGLDTQYF
TGTGCCAGCAGTTTCGGCCTCGATACGCAGTATTTT
>TRBJ1-5|-|-|TRBV5-1
CASSLALVPLYSNQPQHF
TGCGCCAGCAGCTTGGCCCTAGTGCCGTTGTATAGCAATCAGCCCCAGCATTTT
>TRBJ2-4|TRBD1|few|TRBV7-2
CASSAKPGQSNIQYF
TGTGCCAGCAGCGCGAAACCGGGACAGTCAAACATTCAGTACTTC
>TRBJ1-5|-|-|TRBV16
CASSFTKSQPQHF
TGTGCCAGCAGCTTCACGAAGAGTCAGCCCCAGCATTTT
>TRBJ2-5|-|-|TRBV11-2
CASSLWRQETQYF
TGTGCCAGCAGCTTATGGCGGCAAGAGACCCAGTACTTC
>TRBJ2-7|TRBD2|-|TRBV10-2
CASSESLAGRHEQYF
TGCGCCAGCAGTGAGTCTTTAGCGGGACGACACGAGCAGTACTTC
>TRBJ2-3|TRBD2|-|TRBV5-6
CASSLFGLAVNTQYF
TGTGCCAGCAGCTTATTTGGACTAGCGGTAAATACGCAGTATTTT
>TRBJ1-5|-|-|TRBV28
CASSSKGGRNQPQHF
TGTGCCAGCAGTTCCAAGGGGGGACGGAATCAGCCCCAGCATTTT
>TRBJ2-7|-|-|TRBV6-1
CASSLGTHYEQYF
TGTGCCAGCAGTTTGGGGACACACTACGAGCAGTACTTC
>TRBJ2-7|-|-|TRBV7-2
CASSLDWDEQYF
TGTGCCAGCAGCTTAGATTGGGACGAGCAGTACTTC
>TRBJ1-3|-|once|TRBV28
CASSYPGARPGNTIYF
TGTGCCAGCAGTTACCCCGGGGCCAGGCCTGGAAACACCATATATTTT
>TRBJ1-1|-|-|TRBV10-3
CAISELNTEAFF
TGTGCCATCAGTGAGTTGAACACTGAAGCTTTCTTT
>TRBJ2-3|-|-|TRBV27
CASSLEADEFTDTQYF
TGTGCCAGCAGTTTAGAGGCGGATGAATTTACAGATACGCAGTATTTT
>TRBJ1-5|-|once|TRBV4-1
CASSRPGGPLNQPQHF
TGCGCCAGCAGCCGCCCCGGGGGACCGCTAAATCAGCCCCAGCATTTT
>TRBJ2-7|TRBD1|-|TRBV6-5
CASSYDRGTYEQYF
TGTGCCAGCAGTTACGACAGGGGTACCTACGAGCAGTACTTC
>TRBJ1-2|-|-|TRBV19
CASSRTITNYGYTF
TGTGCCAGTAGTCGGACCATAACTAACTATGGCTACACCTTC
>TRBJ2-3|-|many|TRBV2
CASTYLVLADTQYF
TGTGCCAGCACCTACTTGGTTTTGGCAGATACGCAGTATTTT
>TRBJ1-1|TRBD1|once|TRBV11-2
CASSSRVAGGTEAFF
TGTGCCAGCAGCTCCCGGGTGGCAGGGGGGACTGAAGCTTTCTTT
>TRBJ2-7|-|-|TRBV27
CASSLSSISYEQYF
TGTGCCAGCAGTTTATCGAGCATCTCCTACGAGCAGTACTTC
>TRBJ2-3|-|-|TRBV29-1
CSGEGVGTDTQYF
TGCAGCGGGGAGGGGGTCGGGACAGATACGCAGTATTTT
>TRBJ2-1|TRBD2|-|TRBV7-3
CASSLVTSGIYNEQFF
TGTGCCAGCAGCTTGGTGACTAGCGGGATTTACAATGAGCAGTTCTTC
>TRBJ1-4|-|-|TRBV6-1
CASSEGAWSEKLFF
TGTGCCAGCAGTGAGGGGGCGTGGAGTGAAAAACTGTTTTTT
>TRBJ1-1|TRBD1|-|TRBV5-1
CASRLIGGTGKTEAFF
TGCGCCAGCCGACTCATAGGAGGGACAGGGAAGACTGAAGCTTTCTTT
>TRBJ2-3|TRBD2|-|TRBV11-2
CASSPGLAGVASDTQYF
TGTGCCAGCAGCCCGGGACTAGCGGGAGTAGCATCAGATACGCAGTATTTT
>TRBJ2-7|-|few|TRBV28
CASSPWGYEQYF
TGTGCCAGCAGTCCCTGGGGGTACGAGCAGTACTTC
>TRBJ2-1|-|-|TRBV20-1
CSATRGDEQFF
TGCAGTGCTACTCGTGGCGATGAGCAGTTCTTC
>TRBJ1-4|-|-|TRBV5-4
CASSSRGTNEKLFF
TGTGCCAGCAGCTCCAGGGGTACTAATGAAAAACTGTTTTTT
>TRBJ1-5|TRBD1|-|TRBV28
CASSSGQGEPQHF
TGTGCCAGCAGCTCCGGACAGGGCGAGCCCCAGCATTTT